This is a list of T cell receptor beta chains from one sample in a study of shared clonotypes between healthy human individuals. Generated by immunoSEQ multiplex PCR, the TCRdb table keeps only in-frame clones and is missing some. The repertoire includes over 2 million clones, roughly 95% of them detected once, and more than 0.1% sits in the top ten. The sample taken for sequencing was naive CD4+ T cells sorted from blood. The receptors shown here come from a man between 18 and 29 years old in good health. Each CDR3 is given with its conserved first and last residue. A D gene is named only where the DNA matches it firmly. Clone size appears in some rows only: once, few, many, or a class for an expanded clone.

DNA: TGTGCCAGCAGCCCCTCGGTCTGGCGGGGGCAACAAGAGACCCAGTACTTC
CDR3: CASSPSVWRGQQETQYF
J: TRBJ2-5
V: TRBV7-9
size: .
length: 17
D: .

DNA: TGTGCCAGCAGCTTGACAGGGGTGGGGACAGATACGCAGTATTTT
CDR3: CASSLTGVGTDTQYF
J: TRBJ2-3
V: TRBV5-4
size: .
length: 15
D: TRBD1

DNA: TGTGCCAGCAGTGAATCAAAGGGAGTAGACTATGGCTACACCTTC
CDR3: CASSESKGVDYGYTF
J: TRBJ1-2
V: TRBV6-1
size: .
length: 15
D: .

DNA: TGTGCCACCAGCAGAGATACGTCCATCACCTACGAGCAGTACTTC
CDR3: CATSRDTSITYEQYF
J: TRBJ2-7
V: TRBV15
size: .
length: 15
D: .

DNA: TGTGCCAGCAGACCTACGGGGGTCTACGAGCAGTACTTC
CDR3: CASRPTGVYEQYF
J: TRBJ2-7
V: TRBV7-2
size: .
length: 13
D: .

DNA: TGCGCCAGCAGCTTGGGGCAGGTTCTCAATGAGCAGTTCTTC
CDR3: CASSLGQVLNEQFF
J: TRBJ2-1
V: TRBV5-1
size: .
length: 14
D: .

DNA: TGTGCCAGCAGTTACAGGGACAGGGGATACGAGCAGTACTTC
CDR3: CASSYRDRGYEQYF
J: TRBJ2-7
V: TRBV6-5
size: .
length: 14
D: TRBD1

DNA: TGCAGTGCTAGTGGTGAAAAACTGTTTTTT
CDR3: CSASGEKLFF
J: TRBJ1-4
V: TRBV20-1
size: .
length: 10
D: .

DNA: TGCGCCAGCAGTTCGACCCCTTCTGGGGCCAACGTCCTGACTTTC
CDR3: CASSSTPSGANVLTF
J: TRBJ2-6
V: TRBV5-1
size: .
length: 15
D: .

DNA: TGTGCCATCAGCCAGGGGGTCGCTCTGGAGCAGTACTTC
CDR3: CAISQGVALEQYF
J: TRBJ2-7
V: TRBV10-3
size: .
length: 13
D: TRBD1

DNA: TGTGCCTGCGATTCTGACAGGGGAAACACAGATACGCAGTATTTT
CDR3: CACDSDRGNTDTQYF
J: TRBJ2-3
V: TRBV30
size: .
length: 15
D: TRBD1

DNA: TGTGCCAGCAGTTATTCAACAGGGGATCTCTACGAGCAGTACTTC
CDR3: CASSYSTGDLYEQYF
J: TRBJ2-7
V: TRBV5-5
size: .
length: 15
D: TRBD1

DNA: TGCGCCAGCAGCTTGACTAGCGGGGGGAGAAATGAGCAGTTCTTC
CDR3: CASSLTSGGRNEQFF
J: TRBJ2-1
V: TRBV5-1
size: once
length: 15
D: TRBD2

DNA: TGTGCGACCAGGGACTCCATTCAAGAGACCCAGTACTTC
CDR3: CATRDSIQETQYF
J: TRBJ2-5
V: TRBV11-2
size: once
length: 13
D: .

DNA: TGTGCCAGCAGCCCGCCGGGCGGGGGGCAGTACTTC
CDR3: CASSPPGGGQYF
J: TRBJ2-7
V: TRBV5-5
size: .
length: 12
D: TRBD2

DNA: TGTGCCAGCAGAAGACCTGAGACAGGGCACTACGAGCAGTACTTC
CDR3: CASRRPETGHYEQYF
J: TRBJ2-7
V: TRBV6-6
size: .
length: 15
D: TRBD1

DNA: TGTGCCATCAGTGAGGCGGCCTCTGGAAACACCATATATTTT
CDR3: CAISEAASGNTIYF
J: TRBJ1-3
V: TRBV10-3
size: .
length: 14
D: .

DNA: TGTGCCAGCACCCTCTCGGGCAGGGGGCAGCCCCAGCATTTT
CDR3: CASTLSGRGQPQHF
J: TRBJ1-5
V: TRBV28
size: .
length: 14
D: TRBD1

DNA: TGTGCCAGTAGACAGGAAACCGGGGAAAAACTGTTTTTT
CDR3: CASRQETGEKLFF
J: TRBJ1-4
V: TRBV2
size: once
length: 13
D: .

DNA: TGTGCCAGCAGCCCGCGGGAGCAGGGAGACCAAGAGACCCAGTACTTC
CDR3: CASSPREQGDQETQYF
J: TRBJ2-5
V: TRBV5-4
size: .
length: 16
D: TRBD2

DNA: TGTGCCAGCAGCCCCAATACAGTCTCGTCGGAAAAACTGTTTTTT
CDR3: CASSPNTVSSEKLFF
J: TRBJ1-4
V: TRBV9
size: .
length: 15
D: .

DNA: TGTGCCAGCAGCCCCCTGGGGATAAGCCTTGAAGCTTTCTTT
CDR3: CASSPLGISLEAFF
J: TRBJ1-1
V: TRBV9
size: .
length: 14
D: .

DNA: TGTGCCAGCACTGGACAGGGGGTGAACTACGAGCAGTACTTC
CDR3: CASTGQGVNYEQYF
J: TRBJ2-7
V: TRBV2
size: once
length: 14
D: TRBD1

DNA: TGTGCCAGTAGTGGACAGGGGACTCTCTCCAACTATGGCTACACCTTC
CDR3: CASSGQGTLSNYGYTF
J: TRBJ1-2
V: TRBV19
size: .
length: 16
D: TRBD1

DNA: TGCAGTGCTACAAAAGATACGCAGTATTTT
CDR3: CSATKDTQYF
J: TRBJ2-3
V: TRBV20-1
size: .
length: 10
D: .

DNA: TGTGCCAGCAAGGGACAGGGAGTCAGTTCACCCCTCCACTTT
CDR3: CASKGQGVSSPLHF
J: TRBJ1-6
V: TRBV6-1
size: .
length: 14
D: TRBD1

DNA: TGCAGCGTCCGCACAAAGAACACTGAAGCTTTCTTT
CDR3: CSVRTKNTEAFF
J: TRBJ1-1
V: TRBV29-1
size: .
length: 12
D: .

DNA: TGTGCCAGCAGCCGGGGACAGGGGGAAGAGACCCAGTACTTC
CDR3: CASSRGQGEETQYF
J: TRBJ2-5
V: TRBV5-4
size: .
length: 14
D: TRBD1

DNA: TGCGCCAGCAGCCAGGGTCCGGATCAGCCCCAGCATTTT
CDR3: CASSQGPDQPQHF
J: TRBJ1-5
V: TRBV4-1
size: once
length: 13
D: .

DNA: TGTGCCTCGGCTAGGCTTAGCTCTGGAAACACCATATATTTT
CDR3: CASARLSSGNTIYF
J: TRBJ1-3
V: TRBV10-3
size: .
length: 14
D: .

DNA: TGTGCCAGCAGCTTCTCGGACAGAACCTACGAGCAGTACTTC
CDR3: CASSFSDRTYEQYF
J: TRBJ2-7
V: TRBV11-3
size: .
length: 14
D: .

DNA: TGTGCCAGCAGTGACAGGGAATGGTCTCATGGCTACACCTTC
CDR3: CASSDREWSHGYTF
J: TRBJ1-2
V: TRBV25-1
size: .
length: 14
D: .

DNA: TGTGCCAGCAGTTTCGGGGTCGGAGTACCAGATACGCAGTATTTT
CDR3: CASSFGVGVPDTQYF
J: TRBJ2-3
V: TRBV27
size: .
length: 15
D: .

DNA: TGTGCCAGCAGTTACTCGTCCCTCCCCACTGAAGCTTTCTTT
CDR3: CASSYSSLPTEAFF
J: TRBJ1-1
V: TRBV6-5
size: .
length: 14
D: .

DNA: TGTGCCAGCAGCTTAGGGCAGGGGACCAACAATGAGCAGTTCTTC
CDR3: CASSLGQGTNNEQFF
J: TRBJ2-1
V: TRBV7-2
size: .
length: 15
D: .

DNA: TGTGCCAGTAGTCTCAGGGAGTATGGTGAAAAACTGTTTTTT
CDR3: CASSLREYGEKLFF
J: TRBJ1-4
V: TRBV19
size: .
length: 14
D: .

DNA: TGTGCCAGCAGTTTCCCAGGACAGGGAGGAGATACGCAGTATTTT
CDR3: CASSFPGQGGDTQYF
J: TRBJ2-3
V: TRBV28
size: .
length: 15
D: TRBD1

DNA: TGTGCCAGCAGCCCCGGCAACCTAGCGGGACCCTCCTACAATGAGCAGTTCTTC
CDR3: CASSPGNLAGPSYNEQFF
J: TRBJ2-1
V: TRBV5-4
size: .
length: 18
D: TRBD2

DNA: TGTGCCAGCAGTTCCCTTGACACAGATACGCAGTATTTT
CDR3: CASSSLDTDTQYF
J: TRBJ2-3
V: TRBV28
size: .
length: 13
D: .

DNA: TGTGCCAGCAGCCAAGACTATGACAGAGCCCTCACTGAAGCTTTCTTT
CDR3: CASSQDYDRALTEAFF
J: TRBJ1-1
V: TRBV4-2
size: once
length: 16
D: .

DNA: TGTGCCAGCAGACCCGGGTCAACCTATGGCTACACCTTC
CDR3: CASRPGSTYGYTF
J: TRBJ1-2
V: TRBV7-2
size: .
length: 13
D: .

DNA: TGTGCCAGCAGTGTCCACAGGGGGCCGGGTGAAGCTTTCTTT
CDR3: CASSVHRGPGEAFF
J: TRBJ1-1
V: TRBV6-1
size: .
length: 14
D: TRBD1

DNA: TGTGCCAGCTCACCACAACAGGGGTCTAGCACAGATACGCAGTATTTT
CDR3: CASSPQQGSSTDTQYF
J: TRBJ2-3
V: TRBV18
size: .
length: 16
D: TRBD1

DNA: TGCGCCAGCAGCCCCACCTGGTTTACGGGGGAGAAATACGAGCAGTACTTC
CDR3: CASSPTWFTGEKYEQYF
J: TRBJ2-7
V: TRBV5-1
size: .
length: 17
D: .

DNA: TGTGCCAGCAGCCAATTCCCGGGACAGCTCCAAGAGACCCAGTACTTC
CDR3: CASSQFPGQLQETQYF
J: TRBJ2-5
V: TRBV5-6
size: .
length: 16
D: TRBD1

DNA: TGTGCCATCAGTGAGAATAGAAGGCAATCGGGTGAAAAACTGTTTTTT
CDR3: CAISENRRQSGEKLFF
J: TRBJ1-4
V: TRBV10-3
size: .
length: 16
D: .